This is a list of T cell receptor beta chains from one sample in a study of control samples from healthy donors and cancer patients. Here immunoSEQ multiplex PCR was the method, and the copy in TCRdb shows in-frame clones only, minus some. The sample lists fewer than 150,000 clones, 80% to 95% occurring once. Sequenced material: blood. These receptors came from a man aged 18 to 29 in good health. CDR3s leave out the opening cysteine and the closing phenylalanine or tryptophan.

CDR3: ASSLDGTGVLQRTEAF
V: TRBV7-9

CDR3: ASTLGGGGYGYT
V: TRBV28

CDR3: ASSLDGRGFQETQY
V: TRBV7-9

CDR3: ASSQVSGSRGGYT
V: TRBV4-1

CDR3: ASSPGGQGTMQTQY
V: TRBV5-4

CDR3: ASSPSSYEQY
V: TRBV28

CDR3: ASSLRGDTEAF
V: TRBV11-2

CDR3: ASSLATGYEQY
V: TRBV11-3

CDR3: AWSVTFGVPAEKLF
V: TRBV30

CDR3: ASSTTVAGYT
V: TRBV12-3/TRBV12-4

CDR3: ASSIGSTGAGYT
V: TRBV19

CDR3: ASSLAGAGENTEAF
V: TRBV7-2

CDR3: ASSPPPGASGNTIY
V: TRBV13

CDR3: ASSLGAGGNSNQPQH
V: TRBV7-9

CDR3: SVESGGARTEAF
V: TRBV29-1

CDR3: ASSSTQRTNSPLH
V: TRBV28

CDR3: ASSPGQGGGTDTQY
V: TRBV6-2/TRBV6-3

CDR3: ASSHSRTGDEKLF
V: TRBV6-6

CDR3: ATSGVGDHYGYT
V: TRBV24-1

CDR3: ASSLSSGGGDTDTQY
V: TRBV7-3

CDR3: ASSFGSGTAVYNEQF
V: TRBV27

CDR3: ASRMTRNTEAF
V: TRBV28

CDR3: ASSVRHHTEAF
V: TRBV9

CDR3: ASRASGMGEQF
V: TRBV12-3/TRBV12-4

CDR3: ASSILGQGVRNQPQH
V: TRBV19

CDR3: ASRESGTPNEAF
V: TRBV10-2

CDR3: ASSQVGEGAVIAEKLF
V: TRBV4-1

CDR3: ASTRGNGYT
V: TRBV6-5

CDR3: ASSQDPGGPSYNEQF
V: TRBV3-1/TRBV3-2